This T cell receptor (beta chain) comes out of a study of shared clonotypes between healthy human individuals. CD45RO-negative, CCR7-selected cells formed the naive CD8 fraction, which excluded terminally differentiated effector memory CD45RA+ cells. Sequencing was performed with immunoSEQ multiplex PCR; in TCRdb, only in-frame clones are kept and a portion is missing. The sample records over 800,000 clones, 80% to 95% being singletons. The CDR3 contains 16 residues. Germline assignment: CDR1 LNHDA and CDR2 SQIVND (reference sequence). Between the trimmed V and J ends, which lost 4 bases and 7 bases, there was a span of 20 bases.

V and J are TRBV19 and TRBJ2-1; tentative D call: TRBD1 (5 bases). Sequencing was performed on naive CD8+ T cells sorted from blood. The receptor's source is a man aged 30-40 years in good health. The CDR3: CASSTPRGLDQNEQFF. In nucleotides, the CDR3 is TGTGCCAGTAGTACGCCTAGGGGTCTGGACCAGAATGAGCAGTTCTTC.